Reported below is one TCR beta chain. Germline-derived CDR1 and CDR2 are LGHDT and YNNKEL (reference sequence). Trimming took off 0 bases at V and 6 bases at J, with 13 bases between the two ends. The CDR3 runs to 15 residues. This sample was included in a study of blood T cell repertoires in COVID-19. On the study more broadly: Donors in the United States, Italy and Spain gave samples during acute or convalescent COVID-19.

Repertoires were generated with immunoSEQ multiplex PCR, while TCRdb's copy carries only in-frame clones and drops some. The data show around 370,000 clones, about 89% seen once. In Seattle, patients joined the study during active infection and were tracked longitudinally. Sequences were obtained from peripheral blood. The V and J genes are TRBV3-1 (or the pseudogene TRBV3-2) and TRBJ2-3; no reliable D call. This clonotype was obtained from a woman aged 50 to 60 with COVID-19, enrolled during active disease. The CDR3 coding sequence is TGTGCCAGCAGCCAAGACAGAGGCCTATCGGATACGCAGTATTTT. Its translation: CASSQDRGLSDTQYF.